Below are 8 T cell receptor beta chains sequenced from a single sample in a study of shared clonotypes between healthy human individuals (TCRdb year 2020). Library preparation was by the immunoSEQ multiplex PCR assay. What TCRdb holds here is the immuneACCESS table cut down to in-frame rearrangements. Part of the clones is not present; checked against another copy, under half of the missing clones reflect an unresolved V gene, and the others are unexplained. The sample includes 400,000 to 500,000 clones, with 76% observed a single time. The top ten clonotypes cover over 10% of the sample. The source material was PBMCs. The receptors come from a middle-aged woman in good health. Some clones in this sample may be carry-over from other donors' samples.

Written as DNA, the CDR3 is TGTGCCAGCAGTTACGGGGCCAGCGGTCGTGAAAAACTGTTTTTT. Amino acid sequence: CASSYGASGREKLFF. This chain joins TRBV6-6 and TRBJ1-4; D is possibly TRBD1 (5 bases). V shed 2 bases and J shed 7 bases, with 14 bases lying between them. The CDR3 has 15 residues. Germline V gene lookup returns CDR1 MNHNY and CDR2 SVGAGI (reference sequence).

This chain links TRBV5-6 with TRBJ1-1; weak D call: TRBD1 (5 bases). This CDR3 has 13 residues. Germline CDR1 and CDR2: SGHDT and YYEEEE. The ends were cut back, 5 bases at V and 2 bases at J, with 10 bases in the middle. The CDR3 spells CASSFDSNTEAFF. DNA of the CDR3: TGTGCCAGCAGTTTCGACAGTAACACTGAAGCTTTCTTT.

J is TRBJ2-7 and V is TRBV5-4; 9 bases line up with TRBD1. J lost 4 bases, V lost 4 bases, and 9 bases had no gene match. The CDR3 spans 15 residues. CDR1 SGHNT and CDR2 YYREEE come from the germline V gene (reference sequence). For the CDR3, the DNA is TGTGCCAGCAGCAAAAGGACAGGGGAGCTTTACGAGCAGTACTTC. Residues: CASSKRTGELYEQYF.

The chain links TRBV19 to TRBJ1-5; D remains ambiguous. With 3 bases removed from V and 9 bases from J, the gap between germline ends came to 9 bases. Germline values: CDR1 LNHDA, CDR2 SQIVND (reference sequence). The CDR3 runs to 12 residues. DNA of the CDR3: TGTGCCAGTAGTATCGAATTCTCGCCCCAGCATTTT. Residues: CASSIEFSPQHF.

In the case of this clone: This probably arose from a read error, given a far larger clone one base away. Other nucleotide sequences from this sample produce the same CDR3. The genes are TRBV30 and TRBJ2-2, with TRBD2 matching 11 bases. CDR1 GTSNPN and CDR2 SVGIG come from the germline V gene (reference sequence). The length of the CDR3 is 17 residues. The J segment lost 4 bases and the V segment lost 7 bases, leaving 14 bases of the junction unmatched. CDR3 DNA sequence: TGTGCCTCAAACCCGACTAGCGGGATGGTACGCACCGGGGAGCTGTTTTTT. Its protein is CASNPTSGMVRTGELFF.

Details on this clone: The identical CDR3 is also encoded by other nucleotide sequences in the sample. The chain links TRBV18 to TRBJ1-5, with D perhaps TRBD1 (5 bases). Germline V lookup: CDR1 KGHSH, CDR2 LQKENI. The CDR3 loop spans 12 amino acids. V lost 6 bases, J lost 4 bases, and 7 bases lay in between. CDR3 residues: CASSPGNQPQHF. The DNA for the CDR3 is TGTGCCAGCTCGCCAGGGAATCAGCCCCAGCATTTT.

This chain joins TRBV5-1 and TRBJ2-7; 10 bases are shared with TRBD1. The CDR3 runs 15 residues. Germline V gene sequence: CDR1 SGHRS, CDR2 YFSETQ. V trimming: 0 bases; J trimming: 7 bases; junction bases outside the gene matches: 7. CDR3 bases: TGCGCCAGCAGCTTGGTAGGGACAGGGGTGAGAGAGCAGTACTTC. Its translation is CASSLVGTGVREQYF.

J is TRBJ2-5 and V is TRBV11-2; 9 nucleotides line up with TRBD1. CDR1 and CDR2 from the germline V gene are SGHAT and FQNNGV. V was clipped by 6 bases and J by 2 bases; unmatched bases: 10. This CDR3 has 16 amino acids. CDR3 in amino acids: CASRRPGQGGQETQYF. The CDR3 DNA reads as TGTGCCAGCAGACGGCCGGGACAGGGAGGTCAAGAGACCCAGTACTTC. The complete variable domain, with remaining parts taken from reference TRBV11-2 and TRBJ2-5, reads EAGVAQSPRYKIIEKRQSVAFWCNPISGHATLYWYQQILGQGPKLLIQFQNNGVVDDSQLPKDRFSAERLKGVDSTLKIQPAKLEDSAVYLCASRRPGQGGQETQYFGPGTRLLVL.